Each of the 20 T cell receptor beta chains below was sequenced from the same sample in a study of persistence of HIV-infected CD4 T cells. Overlapping HIV-1 Gag 15-mer peptides at about 1 ug per peptide per mL were used. Memory cells lacking CD40L and CD69 with high CD45RO were sorted. Which antigens these TCRs recognize remains unknown. This was the immunoSEQ version 4 assay in survey mode. Sequencing used immunoSEQ multiplex PCR; TCRdb keeps in-frame clones, though not all of them. Altogether tens of thousands of clones are present, 78% being singletons, with the ten largest covering 13% to 15%. Sample: CD4+ T cells sorted from PBMCs after approximately 20-hour stimulation, taken from a patient who received antiretroviral therapy. These TCRs come from an adult man with HIV who was CMV-seropositive.

The genes are TRBV10-3 and TRBJ2-5; D might be TRBD2 (5 bases). Looked up from germline, CDR1 is ENHRY and CDR2 is SYGVKD. The CDR3 length is 12 residues. V lost 10 bases, J lost 5 bases, and 14 bases lay in between. The CDR3 loop reads CATARSGETQYF. CDR3 bases: TGTGCCACCGCCAGGAGCGGCGAGACCCAGTACTTC.

V gene TRBV5-1 combines with J gene TRBJ2-1; unclear D gene. Germline V CDR1 and CDR2: SGHRS, YFSETQ. The CDR3 is 13 amino acids. Trimming shortened V by 0 bases and J by 8 bases, and 9 bases separated the two germline ends. The DNA for the CDR3 is TGCGCCAGCAGCTTGGAGTCGTGGGATGAGCAGTTCTTC. Amino acid sequence: CASSLESWDEQFF. The variable domain in full, with the rest retrieved from reference TRBV5-1 and TRBJ2-1, is KAGVTQTPRYLIKTRGQQVTLSCSPISGHRSVSWYQQTPGQGLQFLFEYFSETQRNKGNFPGRFSGRQFSNSRSEMNVSTLELGDSALYLCASSLESWDEQFFGPGTRLTVL.

J is TRBJ2-2 and V is TRBV4-2; weak D call: TRBD2 (5 bases). V was shortened by 7 bases and J by 0 bases, with 9 bases between the two germline ends. CDR1 is LGHNA and CDR2 is YNFKEQ in the germline V gene. CDR3 length: 14 residues. The CDR3 DNA sequence: TGTGCCAGCAAGAGCGGTGCGAACACCGGGGAGCTGTTTTTT. It translates to CASKSGANTGELFF.

This chain uses TRBV27 with TRBJ1-1, with TRBD1 as a possible D gene (6 bases). The CDR3 has 12 amino acids. V was pared by 4 bases and J by 7 bases, with 10 bases between. In germline, CDR1 is MNHEY, CDR2 SMNVEV (reference sequence). The CDR3 nucleotides are TGTGCCAGCAGTTGGGGACAAGGTGAAGCTTTCTTT. Translation gives CASSWGQGEAFF.

The gene calls are TRBV6-2 or TRBV6-3 and TRBJ2-5, with D uncertain. The germline V and J ends were trimmed by 4 bases and 1 base, with 4 bases remaining between them. The V gene's germline CDR1 is MNHEY and CDR2 SVGEGT. CDR3 length: 12 amino acids. CDR3 sequence reads: CASSSFQETQYF. The CDR3 DNA reads as TGTGCCAGCAGTTCCTTCCAAGAGACCCAGTACTTC.

This chain joins TRBV28 and TRBJ2-7, with TRBD1 identical over 9 bases. The V gene end was trimmed by 5 bases and the J gene end by 4 bases; junction bases not matched to a gene: 9. This CDR3 contains 15 residues. Germline lookup yields CDR1 MDHEN and CDR2 SYDVKM. Here the CDR3 reads CASSRLGQGWYEQYF. The CDR3 nucleotides are TGTGCCAGCAGTAGACTCGGACAGGGGTGGTACGAGCAGTACTTC.

This clone has a single count. The chain combines TRBV7-2 with TRBJ2-1; unclear D gene. Germline V CDR1 and CDR2: SGHTA, FQGNSA. V gave up 0 bases and J gave up 8 bases, with 14 bases separating them. The CDR3 loop spans 15 amino acids. The CDR3 coding sequence is TGTGCCAGCAGCTTAGCGTTTGGGCCCCGACATGAGCAGTTCTTC. Encoded protein: CASSLAFGPRHEQFF.

J is TRBJ2-1 and V is TRBV9, with TRBD2 identical over 8 bases. There are 15 residues in the CDR3. The germline gives CDR1 SGDLS, CDR2 YYNGEE. Losses at the gene ends were 0 bases for V and 9 bases for J; bases not matched to a gene: 8. The CDR3 DNA reads as TGTGCCAGCAGCGTAGTGGCTAGCGGGCGGACTGAGCAGTTCTTC. Amino acids: CASSVVASGRTEQFF.

The chain is built from TRBV30 and TRBJ2-2; D may be TRBD1 (5 bases). Germline V gene data show CDR1 as GTSNPN and CDR2 as SVGIG (reference sequence). The CDR3 is 14 residues long. In nucleotides, the CDR3 is TGTGCTTGGCAGGGCTCCTTGAACACCGGGGAGCTGTTTTTT. Translated, it gives CAWQGSLNTGELFF.

The chain has TRBV4-2 and TRBJ1-4; unclear D gene. The CDR3 has 15 amino acids. Germline CDR1 is LGHNA and CDR2 is YNFKEQ. V was pared by 4 bases and J by 1 base, with 10 bases between. CDR3 sequence: CASSPLRQTNEKLFF. The CDR3 bases are TGTGCCAGCAGCCCCCTGAGGCAAACTAATGAAAAACTGTTTTTT.

This sequence joins TRBV12-3 or TRBV12-4 and TRBJ2-5; weak D call: TRBD1 (5 bases). The germline V and J ends were trimmed by 5 bases and 6 bases, with 10 bases remaining between them. CDR3 size: 12 residues. The CDR3 spells CASSLRGKTQYF. The CDR3 DNA is TGTGCCAGCAGTCTAAGGGGAAAGACCCAGTACTTC.

The chain employs TRBV10-2 and TRBJ1-1, with 7 nucleotides matching TRBD1. This CDR3 has 17 amino acids. Losses at the gene ends were 1 base for V and 0 bases for J; bases not matched to a gene: 8. Germline CDR1 and CDR2: WSHSY and SAAADI. The CDR3 nucleotides are TGCGCCAGCAGTGAGTACAGGGGAGTAACCATGAACACTGAAGCTTTCTTT. Encoded protein: CASSEYRGVTMNTEAFF.

The chain combines TRBV18 with TRBJ2-1; 9 bases line up with TRBD2. CDR1 and CDR2 from the germline V gene are KGHSH and LQKENI. This CDR3 is 15 amino acids long. J gave up 9 bases and V 2 bases, and 8 bases lay outside the gene matches. The CDR3: CASSPNGLAKGEQFF. CDR3 DNA sequence: TGTGCCAGCTCACCAAACGGACTAGCGAAGGGTGAGCAGTTCTTC.

The rearrangement links TRBV5-1 to TRBJ1-2; 11 positions match TRBD1. Losses at the gene ends were 3 bases for V and 8 bases for J; bases not matched to a gene: 6. In germline, CDR1 is SGHRS, CDR2 YFSETQ. CDR3 length: 14 residues. The CDR3 here is CASSSSGQGAGYTF. As DNA, the CDR3 is TGCGCCAGCAGCTCGAGTGGACAGGGGGCAGGCTACACCTTC.

In nucleotides, the CDR3 is TGTGCCAGTAGTATGGGAGCGAACACCGGGGAGCTGTTTTTT. Translated, it gives CASSMGANTGELFF. The genes are TRBV19 and TRBJ2-2, with a weak D call TRBD2 (5 bases). CDR1 is LNHDA and CDR2 is SQIVND in the germline V gene (reference sequence). The CDR3 spans 14 residues. V was clipped by 3 bases and J by 0 bases, with 5 bases between them. Filled out from reference TRBV19 and TRBJ2-2, the complete variable domain reads DGGITQSPKYLFRKEGQNVTLSCEQNLNHDAMYWYRQDPGQGLRLIYYSQIVNDFQKGDIAEGYSVSREKKESFPLTVTSAQKNPTAFYLCASSMGANTGELFFGEGSRLTVL.

This clone has only a few counts. The CDR3 region is CATSVAGGTDTQYF. The CDR3 nucleotides read TGTGCCACCAGTGTAGCGGGGGGCACAGATACGCAGTATTTT. The chain combines TRBV24-1 with TRBJ2-3; 9 bases are a match to TRBD2. The V segment lost 5 bases and the J segment 1 base; nucleotides outside the gene matches: 0. CDR1 is KGHDR and CDR2 is SFDVKD in the germline V gene. The CDR3 consists of 14 residues.

This clone showed up just a few times. CDR3 bases: TGCGCCAGCAGCCCCCAGGGGGCTAATTCACCCCTCCACTTT. Protein: CASSPQGANSPLHF. This sequence joins TRBV5-1 and TRBJ1-6; the match to TRBD1 covers 8 bases. J lost 6 bases, V lost 4 bases, and 3 bases had no gene match. The CDR3 runs 14 residues. The V gene's germline CDR1 is SGHRS and CDR2 YFSETQ.

The genes are TRBV18 and TRBJ2-3; D is ambiguous. Trimming removed 3 bases from V and 3 bases from J, with 4 bases in between. CDR3 length: 12 residues. Germline lookup yields CDR1 KGHSH and CDR2 LQKENI. The CDR3 nucleotides are TGTGCCAGCTCACCTTCTACAGATACGCAGTATTTT. Translation: CASSPSTDTQYF.

This clone was seen a few times. The chain carries TRBV10-3 and TRBJ1-5; D ambiguous. This CDR3 comprises 13 residues. Trimming removed 0 bases at V and 10 bases at J, with 10 bases between. Germline CDR1 is ENHRY and CDR2 is SYGVKD. CDR3 in amino acids: CAISESTPSPQHF. DNA for the CDR3: TGTGCCATCAGTGAGTCGACGCCAAGCCCCCAGCATTTT.

The V call is TRBV18, the J call TRBJ2-2; maybe TRBD1 (6 bases). The CDR3 runs 16 residues. V was shortened by 0 bases and J by 6 bases, with 14 bases between the two germline ends. In germline, CDR1 is KGHSH, CDR2 LQKENI. In nucleotides, the CDR3 is TGTGCCAGCTCACCACCCAACAGGGATCTATCCGGGGAGCTGTTTTTT. As protein: CASSPPNRDLSGELFF.